This T cell receptor (beta chain) was profiled in a study of blood T cell repertoires in COVID-19. The table came from immunoSEQ multiplex PCR; TCRdb's copy has only in-frame clones and leaves some out. The sample lists under 400,000 clones, about 89% seen once, with about 10% in the top ten. Sequenced material: peripheral blood. This receptor was taken from a woman aged 25-40 years with COVID-19, enrolled during active disease.

The CDR3 is CASSSFVYPVQYF. DNA for the CDR3: TGTGCCAGCAGTTCCTTTGTATACCCAGTTCAGTACTTC. The genes are TRBV28 and TRBJ2-4, with D unclear. Trimming took off 4 bases at V and 11 bases at J, with 15 bases between the two ends. CDR1 and CDR2 from the germline V gene are MDHEN and SYDVKM. CDR3 length: 13 residues.